Below, 17 T cell receptor beta chains from the same sample are listed, as sequenced in a study of cytomegalovirus exposure and HLA in healthy donors. With 60 Vbeta and 13 Jbeta primers, the PCR was carried out. This table comes from immunoSEQ multiplex PCR, and its TCRdb copy is limited to in-frame clones, with some not included. The data show tens of thousands of clones, around 87% seen once. The sample taken for sequencing was PBMCs. The receptor set was obtained from a middle-aged woman in good health and CMV-seropositive.

The chain uses TRBV7-2 and TRBJ2-7, with 9 positions matching TRBD2. The CDR3 consists of 16 residues. CDR1 is SGHTA and CDR2 is FQGNSA in the germline V gene. Trimming cost V 5 bases and J 2 bases; bases outside gene matches: 10. For the CDR3, the DNA is TGTGCCAGCAGCCCCGTGGGCGAGCGGGGGGCCTACGAGCAGTACTTC. As protein: CASSPVGERGAYEQYF.

This chain joins TRBV28 and TRBJ2-5; weak D call: TRBD1 (5 bases). The J call may be mistaken, given a closer DNA end match to TRBJ2-7. This CDR3 is built from 13 residues. Germline loops: CDR1 MDHEN, CDR2 SYDVKM. The CDR3 DNA sequence: TGTGCCAGCAGTTACCGGACAAGCTACGAGCAGTACTTC. This gives the protein CASSYRTSYEQYF.

This chain joins TRBV18 and TRBJ2-2, with 12 bases that match TRBD1. Germline CDR1 and CDR2: KGHSH and LQKENI. The CDR3 length is 15 residues. V trimming: 3 bases; J trimming: 7 bases; junction bases outside the gene matches: 3. Here the CDR3 DNA reads TGTGCCAGCTCACCCCGGGACAGGGGGCACGGGGAGCTGTTTTTT. Encoded protein: CASSPRDRGHGELFF.

Written as DNA, the CDR3 is TGTGCCAGCAGCTTAGATCCAACTAGAAGGACCGGGGAGCTGTTTTTT. Amino acids: CASSLDPTRRTGELFF. The chain combines TRBV11-2 with TRBJ2-2, with a tentative D call TRBD2 (5 bases). CDR1 is SGHAT and CDR2 is FQNNGV in the germline V gene. The CDR3 runs to 16 residues. With 0 bases removed from V and 5 bases from J, the gap between germline ends came to 13 bases. Full variable domain (rest looked up from reference TRBV11-2 and TRBJ2-2): EAGVAQSPRYKIIEKRQSVAFWCNPISGHATLYWYQQILGQGPKLLIQFQNNGVVDDSQLPKDRFSAERLKGVDSTLKIQPAKLEDSAVYLCASSLDPTRRTGELFFGEGSRLTVL.

The chain carries TRBV5-8 and TRBJ2-7, with TRBD2 as a possible D gene (6 bases). CDR1 is SGHTS, CDR2 YDEGEE, per germline. The CDR3 totals 13 residues. Trimming took 5 bases from V and 2 from J, leaving 11 bases between them. CDR3 amino acids: CASSQRLAYEQYF. CDR3 DNA: TGTGCCAGCAGTCAGAGACTAGCCTACGAGCAGTACTTC.

The chain employs TRBV2 and TRBJ1-1; D may be TRBD1 (5 bases). Germline V gene lookup returns CDR1 SNHLY and CDR2 FYNNEI. Trimming took 5 bases from V and 4 from J, leaving 8 bases between them. This CDR3 is built from 12 residues. DNA for the CDR3: TGTGCCAGCAGTCGAAGGGGCACTGAAGCTTTCTTT. Translation gives CASSRRGTEAFF.

The V and J genes are TRBV5-1 and TRBJ2-3; a weak D match, TRBD1 (5 bases). The CDR3 has 14 amino acids. V gave up 2 bases and J gave up 1 base, with 8 bases separating them. Germline CDR1 reads SGHRS; CDR2 reads YFSETQ. The CDR3 DNA sequence: TGCGCCAGCAGCTTCGAACAGGGCACAGATACGCAGTATTTT. Protein sequence: CASSFEQGTDTQYF.

This sequence joins TRBV2 and TRBJ2-3; D may be TRBD1 (5 bases). The CDR3 is made up of 16 amino acids. Trimming left V 9 bases short and J 0 bases short, with 19 bases between. Germline assignment: CDR1 SNHLY and CDR2 FYNNEI. In nucleotides, the CDR3 is TGTGCCAGTAAAAGGGGCCCCACTCCTAGCACAGATACGCAGTATTTT. Its translation: CASKRGPTPSTDTQYF.

The chain couples TRBV7-9 to TRBJ2-7, with 10 positions matching TRBD2. Germline V gene lookup returns CDR1 SEHNR and CDR2 FQNEAQ (reference sequence). The J segment lost 4 bases and the V segment lost 1 base, leaving 13 bases of the junction unmatched. The CDR3 spans 18 residues. The CDR3 region has the DNA TGTGCCAGCAGCTTAGGGGTAGGGAGCGGGAGGGCCAGGTACGAGCAGTACTTC. Its translation is CASSLGVGSGRARYEQYF.

The J gene is TRBJ2-1, the V gene TRBV6-4; D gene unclear. The CDR3 consists of 13 residues. Per the germline V gene, CDR1 is MRHNA and CDR2 is SNTAGT. V gave up 4 bases and J gave up 9 bases, with 13 bases separating them. CDR3 protein: CASSVKESGEQFF. CDR3 DNA sequence: TGTGCCAGCAGTGTAAAAGAATCCGGTGAGCAGTTCTTC.

This rearrangement joins TRBV10-1 to TRBJ2-5; 8 bases line up with TRBD1. CDR1 and CDR2 (germline): WNHNN, SYGVQD (reference sequence). V was clipped by 5 bases and J by 3 bases; unmatched bases: 2. There are 13 residues in the CDR3. As DNA, the CDR3 is TGCGCCAGCAGTCCGACAGGGGAAGAGACCCAGTACTTC. It codes for CASSPTGEETQYF.

V gene TRBV6-5 combines with J gene TRBJ1-4, with 9 bases aligning to TRBD1. Unmatched junction bases numbered 5, after V lost 8 bases and J lost 7 bases. The CDR3 covers 13 residues. Germline values: CDR1 MNHEY, CDR2 SVGAGI. CDR3 nucleotide sequence: TGTGCCAGCGACGGGACAGGGTCTGAAAAACTGTTTTTT. Translated: CASDGTGSEKLFF.

V is TRBV2 and J is TRBJ2-7; D not certain. V lost 6 bases to trimming and J lost 6 bases, with 9 bases between them. This CDR3 contains 11 residues. The germline gives CDR1 SNHLY, CDR2 FYNNEI. Here the CDR3 DNA reads TGTGCCAGCAGAGCCAACAGCGAGCAGTACTTC. It is translated as CASRANSEQYF.

The genes are TRBV2 and TRBJ1-4, with D possibly TRBD1 on 5 matching bases. The CDR3 contains 13 residues. Germline CDR1 reads SNHLY; CDR2 reads FYNNEI. The germline V and J ends were trimmed by 8 bases and 11 bases, with 18 bases remaining between them. The CDR3 DNA reads TGTGCCAGCGGGGCAGGGCTATCCGCGAAACTGTTTTTT. It codes for CASGAGLSAKLFF.

This clone was recorded once. The V and J genes are TRBV18 and TRBJ2-7; the D gene is possibly TRBD1 (6 bases). From germline, CDR1 is KGHSH and CDR2 LQKENI. V was clipped by 3 bases and J by 2 bases, with 11 bases between them. The CDR3 is made up of 14 amino acids. CDR3 protein: CASSPPGAAYEQYF. CDR3 sequence (DNA): TGTGCCAGCTCACCTCCAGGGGCGGCCTACGAGCAGTACTTC. Full variable domain (outside the CDR3, taken from reference TRBV18 and TRBJ2-7): NAGVMQNPRHLVRRRGQEARLRCSPMKGHSHVYWYRQLPEEGLKFMVYLQKENIIDESGMPKERFSAEFPKEGPSILRIQQVVRGDSAAYFCASSPPGAAYEQYFGPGTRLTVT.

The chain has TRBV6-1 and TRBJ2-2; D call uncertain. Trimming took 3 bases from V and 0 from J, leaving 11 bases between them. The CDR3 has 16 amino acids. The germline gives CDR1 MNHNS, CDR2 SASEGT. The DNA for the CDR3 is TGTGCCAGCAGTGATGTGTTTCAGGCGAACACCGGGGAGCTGTTTTTT. Protein sequence: CASSDVFQANTGELFF.

The genes are TRBV18 and TRBJ2-1; D is possibly TRBD2 (6 bases). The V end lost 6 bases, the J end lost 0 bases, and 15 bases lay between the germline ends. CDR1 and CDR2 (germline): KGHSH, LQKENI. The CDR3 totals 16 residues. CDR3 sequence: CASSLTRPSSYNEQFF. The CDR3 DNA is TGTGCCAGCTCTCTGACTAGGCCGAGCTCCTACAATGAGCAGTTCTTC.